The 24 T cell receptor beta chains reported below all come from one sample, sequenced in a study of shared clonotypes between healthy human individuals. Profiling relied on immunoSEQ multiplex PCR, and the TCRdb table lists in-frame clones only, not all of them. The data contain more than 1 million clones, approximately 78% of them singletons. Material for sequencing was memory CD4+ T cells from PBMCs. The subset: CD45RA-negative fraction. The receptors here all came from a man between 18 and 29 years old in good health. Some clones in this sample may be carry-over from other donors' samples.

The gene calls are TRBV7-2 and TRBJ2-3; 7 bases align to TRBD1. CDR3 length: 14 amino acids. Trimming at V came to 1 base and at J to 5 bases, leaving 3 bases not matched to a gene. The germline CDR1 and CDR2 sequences are SGHTA and FQGNSA. The CDR3 sequence is CASSLGQGLDTQYF. DNA for the CDR3: TGTGCCAGCAGCTTAGGACAGGGATTAGATACGCAGTATTTT. The whole variable domain, remainder taken from reference TRBV7-2 and TRBJ2-3, is GAGVSQSPSNKVTEKGKDVELRCDPISGHTALYWYRQSLGQGLEFLIYFQGNSAPDKSGLPSDRFSAERTGGSVSTLTIQRTQQEDSAVYLCASSLGQGLDTQYFGPGTRLTVL.

The chain is built from TRBV5-8 and TRBJ1-5, with 8 bases lining up with TRBD1. Trimming took 3 bases from V and 4 from J; bases not matched to a gene: 3. The germline V gene encodes CDR1 SGHTS and CDR2 YDEGEE. This CDR3 contains 14 residues. The CDR3 bases are TGTGCCAGCAGCTGGCGGACAGGGAATCAGCCCCAGCATTTT. Amino acid sequence: CASSWRTGNQPQHF.

There are a few counts of this clone. The rearrangement links TRBV27 to TRBJ1-5; possibly TRBD1 for D (5 bases). This CDR3 region has 17 residues. V lost 8 bases, J lost 3 bases, and 23 bases lay in between. CDR1 and CDR2 from the germline V gene are MNHEY and SMNVEV (reference sequence). CDR3 residues: CASRSRKGANTNQPQHF. The CDR3 DNA is TGTGCCAGCCGTTCTCGTAAAGGGGCGAATACCAATCAGCCCCAGCATTTT.

The V and J genes are TRBV6-7 and TRBJ2-3; D ambiguous. Being an ORF, TRBV6-7 has a function that is uncertain. The CDR3 is 18 residues long. Trimming removed 6 bases from V and 3 bases from J, with 25 bases in between. CDR3 region: CASRETPGRAIRTDTQYF. The DNA of the CDR3 is TGTGCCAGCAGGGAGACCCCGGGCCGCGCAATCAGGACAGATACGCAGTATTTT.

The chain joins TRBV5-1 to TRBJ2-5; perhaps TRBD1 as D (7 bases). CDR3 length: 15 residues. V dropped 4 bases and J dropped 3 bases, with 16 bases sitting between them. CDR1 SGHRS and CDR2 YFSETQ come from the germline V gene. The CDR3 sequence is CASSQGEVGEETQYF. The CDR3 DNA reads as TGCGCCAGCAGCCAGGGGGAGGTCGGGGAAGAGACCCAGTACTTC.

The rearrangement joins TRBV2 to TRBJ2-7; a possible D gene is TRBD1 (5 bases). This CDR3 comprises 12 residues. V was pared by 4 bases and J by 6 bases, with 10 bases between. Germline CDR1 and CDR2: SNHLY and FYNNEI. The CDR3 region is CASSGAGFEQYF. CDR3 DNA sequence: TGTGCCAGCAGTGGGGCAGGGTTCGAGCAGTACTTC.

This clone was observed a handful of times. The chain carries TRBV5-1 and TRBJ1-1, with 8 bases matching TRBD1. The V gene's germline CDR1 is SGHRS and CDR2 YFSETQ. This CDR3 comprises 14 residues. V gave up 7 bases and J gave up 0 bases; unmatched junction bases: 5. The CDR3 here is CASGRTGLNTEAFF. Here the CDR3 DNA reads TGCGCCAGCGGAAGGACAGGGTTGAACACTGAAGCTTTCTTT. Complete variable domain (other parts from reference TRBV5-1 and TRBJ1-1): KAGVTQTPRYLIKTRGQQVTLSCSPISGHRSVSWYQQTPGQGLQFLFEYFSETQRNKGNFPGRFSGRQFSNSRSEMNVSTLELGDSALYLCASGRTGLNTEAFFGQGTRLTVV.

The rearrangement uses TRBV9 and TRBJ2-1; 10 nucleotides line up with TRBD2. V shed 0 bases and J 9 bases; nucleotides not matched to a gene: 9. CDR3 length: 16 residues. Per germline, CDR1 SGDLS and CDR2 YYNGEE. The CDR3 coding sequence is TGTGCCAGCAGCGTAGTAGGGACTAGCGAAGGGGTTGAGCAGTTCTTC. As protein: CASSVVGTSEGVEQFF.

With respect to this clone: The junction does not match germline at one end; this may be a read error. The chain combines TRBV15 with TRBJ1-2, with no clear D. Germline CDR1 and CDR2: LNHNV and YYDKDF (reference sequence). The CDR3 loop spans 14 amino acids. Written as DNA, the CDR3 is TGTGCCACCAGCACAACGCAACAAGGCCAAGTGACTAACTTC. This translates into CATSTTQQGQVTNF. Based on the CDR3 plus reference TRBV15 and TRBJ1-2, the full variable domain is DAMVIQNPRYQVTQFGKPVTLSCSQTLNHNVMYWYQQKSSQAPKLLFHYYDKDFNNEADTPDNFQSRRPNTSFCFLDIRSPGLGDTAMYLCATSTTQQGQVTNFGSGTRLTVV.

About this clone itself: At the DNA level, this CDR3 is encoded by other sequences in the same sample as well. The V and J genes are TRBV5-1 and TRBJ1-3, with 7 bases fitting TRBD1. Trimming took 3 bases from V and 2 from J; bases not matched to a gene: 5. There are 15 residues in the CDR3. Germline values: CDR1 SGHRS, CDR2 YFSETQ. This CDR3 is CASSSSTGAGNTIYF. In DNA form, the CDR3 reads TGCGCCAGCAGCTCCTCAACAGGGGCTGGAAACACCATATATTTT.

This chain uses TRBV7-3 with TRBJ2-1; 11 bases line up with TRBD2. The CDR3 has 17 residues. V lost 2 bases and J lost 6; bases outside the gene matches: 9. CDR1 SGHTA and CDR2 FQGTGA come from the germline V gene. For the CDR3, the DNA is TGTGCCAGCAGCTTACGGCCCGGGACTAGCGGAACCAATGAGCAGTTCTTC. It codes for CASSLRPGTSGTNEQFF.

In nucleotides, the CDR3 is TGTGCCAGCAGTTACCAGGGGGCGATAACCTACGAGCAGTACTTC. This sequence encodes CASSYQGAITYEQYF. The J gene is TRBJ2-7, the V gene TRBV6-5, with 8 bases aligning to TRBD1. V lost 2 bases and J lost 2; bases outside the gene matches: 5. Germline V CDR1 and CDR2: MNHEY, SVGAGI. This CDR3 contains 15 residues.

The chain links TRBV10-2 to TRBJ2-1; D assignment may be TRBD1 or TRBD2 (5 bases each). V was trimmed by 7 bases and J by 3 bases, leaving 13 bases between them. The CDR3 loop spans 14 amino acids. Germline CDR1 WSHSY, CDR2 SAAADI. This CDR3 reads CASNYGTLYNEQFF. Here the CDR3 DNA reads TGCGCCAGCAACTACGGGACCCTCTACAATGAGCAGTTCTTC.

The V call is TRBV7-8, the J call TRBJ2-3; D uncertain. Germline loops: CDR1 SGHVS, CDR2 FQNEAQ. The V and J ends lost 5 bases and 4 bases respectively, with 16 bases between them. This CDR3 is built from 15 residues. The CDR3 nucleotides read TGTGCCAGCAGCCCAGGCCGGGTTAGATCAGATACGCAGTATTTT. Amino acid sequence: CASSPGRVRSDTQYF.

The V and J genes are TRBV7-2 and TRBJ2-2, with D possibly TRBD1 on 5 matching bases. Germline V CDR1 and CDR2: SGHTA, FQGNSA. The CDR3 is 16 residues long. Trimming shortened V by 3 bases and J by 4 bases, and 15 bases separated the two germline ends. The CDR3 sequence is CASSFGQFPTTGELFF. The CDR3 DNA reads as TGTGCCAGCAGCTTCGGACAATTCCCGACCACCGGGGAGCTGTTTTTT.

The CDR3 bases are TGTGCCAGCAGCCCTAGGGGGCCCTCCGGAAACACCATATATTTT. It codes for CASSPRGPSGNTIYF. The chain carries TRBV6-5 and TRBJ1-3, with 7 bases matching TRBD1. The V and J ends lost 6 bases and 4 bases, in that order; junction bases with no gene match: 9. Germline loops: CDR1 MNHEY, CDR2 SVGAGI. This CDR3 has 15 residues.

The chain has TRBV11-3 and TRBJ2-1, with 7 bases aligning to TRBD2. Germline V gives CDR1 SGHNT, CDR2 YENEEA. This CDR3 comprises 15 residues. The trim removed 6 bases at V and 3 bases at J, leaving 8 bases unmatched. Here the CDR3 reads CASSAAGEYYNEQFF. CDR3 sequence (DNA): TGTGCCAGCAGTGCGGCGGGAGAGTACTACAATGAGCAGTTCTTC.

In its sample, this clone was seen once. The chain joins TRBV2 to TRBJ2-5; 8 positions match TRBD1. Trimming at V came to 7 bases and at J to 2 bases, leaving 6 bases not matched to a gene. This CDR3 region has 14 residues. Germline V gene lookup returns CDR1 SNHLY and CDR2 FYNNEI. The CDR3 spells CASIWWTGQETQYF. As DNA, the CDR3 is TGTGCCAGCATTTGGTGGACAGGGCAAGAGACCCAGTACTTC.

This chain links TRBV6-6 with TRBJ1-3; no clear D gene. Deletions cut 2 bases from V and 2 bases from J, with 10 bases between. Germline CDR1 MNHNY, CDR2 SVGAGI (reference sequence). This CDR3 is 15 amino acids long. The DNA of the CDR3 is TGTGCCAGCAGTTACACTCACGGGGCTGGAAACACCATATATTTT. Amino acid sequence: CASSYTHGAGNTIYF.

This rearrangement joins TRBV18 to TRBJ1-2; 10 positions agree with TRBD1. Germline V CDR1 and CDR2: KGHSH, LQKENI. V lost 3 bases and J lost 5; bases outside the gene matches: 6. The CDR3 runs to 15 residues. The CDR3 coding sequence is TGTGCCAGCTCACCCGGGACAGGGGTCGAGTATGGCTACACCTTC. Its protein product is CASSPGTGVEYGYTF. The whole variable domain, remainder taken from reference TRBV18 and TRBJ1-2, is NAGVMQNPRHLVRRRGQEARLRCSPMKGHSHVYWYRQLPEEGLKFMVYLQKENIIDESGMPKERFSAEFPKEGPSILRIQQVVRGDSAAYFCASSPGTGVEYGYTFGSGTRLTVV.

This chain links TRBV7-9 with TRBJ1-4; D is possibly TRBD1 (5 bases). Germline loops: CDR1 SEHNR, CDR2 FQNEAQ (reference sequence). V lost 5 bases and J 7 bases, leaving 17 bases between the germline ends. The CDR3 has 15 residues. In DNA form, the CDR3 reads TGTGCCAGCAGCGACGACTGGAGGGGAGTTGAAAAACTGTTTTTT. Its protein product is CASSDDWRGVEKLFF.

The CDR3 spells CASSLNAGPYNEQFF. Written as DNA, the CDR3 is TGCGCCAGCAGCTTGAATGCGGGACCCTACAATGAGCAGTTCTTC. The chain links TRBV5-1 to TRBJ2-1; D perhaps matches TRBD2 (6 bases). This CDR3 region has 15 residues. Germline V CDR1 and CDR2: SGHRS, YFSETQ. V was shortened by 1 base and J by 2 bases, with 10 bases between the two germline ends.

The chain is built from TRBV4-2 and TRBJ2-4; 7 positions match TRBD2. V was pared by 7 bases and J by 8 bases, with 8 bases of the junction left unmatched. The CDR3 length is 13 residues. The germline gives CDR1 LGHNA, CDR2 YNFKEQ. The CDR3 region has the DNA TGTGCCAGCATGAAGCTAGCGGAAGACATTCAGTACTTC. Amino acid sequence: CASMKLAEDIQYF.

The chain carries TRBV10-2 and TRBJ2-7; D is possibly TRBD2 (6 bases). Between the trimmed V and J ends, which lost 7 bases and 2 bases, there was a span of 15 bases. This CDR3 contains 14 residues. Germline V CDR1 and CDR2: WSHSY, SAAADI. DNA for the CDR3: TGCGCCAGCACCCTTGGCCGGGGGACCTACGAGCAGTACTTC. This translates into CASTLGRGTYEQYF.